This passage covers 27 T cell receptor beta chains from one sample sequenced in a study of early T cells in non-severe SARS-CoV-2 infection. TCRdb ran MiXCR on the 5' RACE reads and lists one entry per CDR3 protein. The sample has approximately 110,000 distinct CDR3 sequences, under 15% seen once. The source material was whole blood. All receptors derive from an adult who was a healthcare worker with PCR-confirmed SARS-CoV-2 infection or an uninfected control (not recorded which).

The chain joins TRBV18 to TRBJ2-2; no reliable D call. V lost 0 bases and J 6 bases, leaving 14 bases between the germline ends. The CDR3 is made up of 16 amino acids. Germline V lookup: CDR1 KGHSH, CDR2 LQKENI. CDR3 residues: CASSPPSRRVPGELFF. In nucleotides, the CDR3 is TGTGCCAGCTCACCACCCTCGAGAAGGGTTCCCGGGGAGCTGTTTTTT.

This clonotype was recorded a few times. This chain connects TRBV19 to TRBJ2-7; 8 bases are a match to TRBD1. Trimming removed 2 bases from V and 1 base from J; junction bases left unmatched: 4. Germline V gene lookup returns CDR1 LNHDA and CDR2 SQIVND (reference sequence). The CDR3 runs to 15 residues. CDR3 in DNA: TGTGCCAGTAGTATAAAACAGGGGGGTTCCTACGAGCAGTACTTC. It yields the protein CASSIKQGGSYEQYF.

J is TRBJ2-2 and V is TRBV4-1; possibly TRBD2 for D (7 bases). The germline CDR1 and CDR2 sequences are MGHRA and YSYEKL. V shed 2 bases and J shed 7 bases, with 14 bases lying between them. CDR3 length: 15 amino acids. CDR3 sequence reads: CASSQTGGGVGELFF. The CDR3 nucleotides are TGCGCCAGCAGCCAAACTGGGGGGGGCGTCGGGGAGCTGTTTTTT.

In its sample, this clonotype was seen a few times. The CDR3 DNA follows: TGTGCCAGCAGTTTAGTCCCTACGGAGAAGGGCGAGCAGTACTTC. Protein product: CASSLVPTEKGEQYF. The genes are TRBV12-3 or TRBV12-4 and TRBJ2-7; no clear D gene. CDR3 length equals 15 residues. Trimming removed 1 base from V and 6 bases from J, with 16 bases in between.

This clonotype came up a few times. The chain is built from TRBV3-1 and TRBJ2-2; TRBD1 agrees at 9 bases. The CDR3 extends over 16 amino acids. Trimming at V came to 4 bases and at J to 0 bases, leaving 3 bases not matched to a gene. Germline CDR1 LGHDT, CDR2 YNNKEL (reference sequence). The CDR3 region has the DNA TGTGCCAGCAGCCCCTGGACAGGGGCGAACACCGGGGAGCTGTTTTTT. Translated: CASSPWTGANTGELFF. Full variable domain (remainder filled in from reference TRBV3-1 and TRBJ2-2): DTAVSQTPKYLVTQMGNDKSIKCEQNLGHDTMYWYKQDSKKFLKIMFSYNNKELIINETVPNRFSPKSPDKAHLNLHINSLELGDSAVYFCASSPWTGANTGELFFGEGSRLTVL.

The table lists this clonotype with a few counts. The chain couples TRBV7-2 to TRBJ1-1; 9 bases align to TRBD1. J was trimmed by 5 bases and V by 4 bases; bases with no gene match: 5. The germline V gene has CDR1 SGHTA and CDR2 FQGNSA. The CDR3 runs 14 residues. The CDR3 loop is CASSSYRGRTEAFF. The CDR3 DNA reads as TGTGCCAGCAGCTCATACAGGGGGCGGACTGAAGCTTTCTTT.

A single count supports this clonotype. The chain joins TRBV29-1 to TRBJ1-4; 9 bases align to TRBD1. The V gene's germline CDR1 is SQVTM and CDR2 ANQGSEA. Trimming cost V 6 bases and J 8 bases; bases outside gene matches: 10. The CDR3 sequence is 14 residues long. Here the CDR3 reads CSVRPGQGSEKLFF. The CDR3 DNA follows: TGCAGCGTGCGTCCGGGACAGGGAAGCGAAAAACTGTTTTTT.

This clonotype was observed many times. The chain recombines TRBV10-1 with TRBJ2-1; no clear D gene. Germline V lookup: CDR1 WNHNN, CDR2 SYGVQD (reference sequence). V lost 2 bases and J 8 bases, leaving 4 bases between the germline ends. This CDR3 comprises 11 residues. The chain's CDR3 is CASSEEDEQFF. As DNA, the CDR3 is TGCGCCAGCAGTGAGGAGGATGAGCAGTTCTTC.

This clonotype came up a few times. The chain is built from TRBV7-8 and TRBJ2-2; 9 bases are a match to TRBD2. The CDR3 is 19 residues long. With V trimmed by 3 bases and J by 0 bases, 11 bases remained unmatched. Germline CDR1 SGHVS, CDR2 FQNEAQ. CDR3 residues: CASSFYLLAGAANTGELFF. For the CDR3, the DNA is TGTGCCAGCAGCTTCTACCTTTTAGCGGGGGCCGCGAACACCGGGGAGCTGTTTTTT.

The chain's CDR3 is CAISNEENTEAFF. CDR3 sequence (DNA): TGTGCCATCAGTAACGAAGAGAACACTGAAGCTTTCTTT. The V gene is TRBV10-3, the J gene TRBJ1-1, with unresolved D. Germline lookup yields CDR1 ENHRY and CDR2 SYGVKD. The CDR3 sequence is 13 residues long. V was trimmed by 5 bases and J by 1 base, leaving 8 bases between them.

The chain couples TRBV3-1 to TRBJ1-3; no clear D. The CDR3 consists of 14 residues. The germline gives CDR1 LGHDT, CDR2 YNNKEL (reference sequence). Deletions cut 0 bases from V and 6 bases from J, with 9 bases between. The CDR3 protein is CASSQDPGLNTIYF. The CDR3 DNA follows: TGTGCCAGCAGCCAAGATCCGGGTCTAAACACCATATATTTT.

This chain uses TRBV29-1 with TRBJ2-2, with no clear D. The CDR3 has 13 amino acids. Germline V gene sequence: CDR1 SQVTM, CDR2 ANQGSEA. V was clipped by 4 bases and J by 4 bases, with 10 bases between them. For the CDR3, the DNA is TGCAGCGTTGTCACGCTTGGCACCGGGGAGCTGTTTTTT. This encodes CSVVTLGTGELFF.

This clonotype has a count of ten or more. The CDR3 nucleotides read TGCAGTGCTAGAGGTCAACTCGATCAGCCCCAGCATTTT. As protein: CSARGQLDQPQHF. This chain connects TRBV20-1 to TRBJ1-5, with D unresolved. This CDR3 has 13 residues. Looked up from germline, CDR1 is DFQATT and CDR2 is SNEGSKA (reference sequence). V was pared by 1 base and J by 5 bases, with 9 bases between.

The chain links TRBV4-1 to TRBJ1-5, with no clear D. Germline assignment: CDR1 MGHRA and CDR2 YSYEKL. The CDR3 consists of 14 residues. Trimming cost V 3 bases and J 4 bases, with 10 bases left between them. The CDR3 sequence is CASSQEASNQPQHF. The CDR3 DNA reads as TGCGCCAGCAGCCAGGAGGCCTCGAATCAGCCCCAGCATTTT.

This chain joins TRBV10-3 and TRBJ1-2; no definite D call. Germline V gene sequence: CDR1 ENHRY, CDR2 SYGVKD. CDR3 length equals 10 residues. Trimming cost V 8 bases and J 7 bases, with 8 bases left between them. Here the CDR3 reads CAIYGVGYTF. The CDR3 nucleotides are TGTGCCATCTACGGGGTTGGCTACACCTTC.

The sample holds many counts of this clonotype. The CDR3 coding sequence is TGTGCCAGCAGTTTTGGATGGAATCAGCCCCAGCATTTT. It translates to CASSFGWNQPQHF. This chain connects TRBV12-3 or TRBV12-4 to TRBJ1-5; D gene ambiguous. Deletions cut 3 bases from V and 4 bases from J, with 7 bases between. This CDR3 spans 13 amino acids.

This clonotype was seen only a few times. The chain links TRBV7-9 to TRBJ1-6; 7 nucleotides align to TRBD1. This CDR3 has 17 amino acids. The germline V gene has CDR1 SEHNR and CDR2 FQNEAQ (reference sequence). The V gene end was trimmed by 6 bases and the J gene end by 6 bases; junction bases not matched to a gene: 14. The CDR3 reads CASSPPVRTGVNSPLHF. CDR3 bases: TGTGCCAGCAGTCCCCCTGTCAGGACAGGCGTTAATTCACCCCTCCACTTT.

This sequence joins TRBV7-9 and TRBJ1-1; no firm D call. The germline V and J ends were trimmed by 4 bases and 6 bases, with 9 bases remaining between them. Germline V CDR1 and CDR2: SEHNR, FQNEAQ (reference sequence). The CDR3 is 12 residues long. The CDR3 is CASSSLGAEAFF. CDR3 nucleotides: TGTGCCAGCAGCTCTCTCGGGGCTGAAGCTTTCTTT.

The table lists this clonotype with a few counts. This chain connects TRBV11-2 to TRBJ2-1, with TRBD2 matching over 13 bases. The length of the CDR3 is 18 residues. The germline CDR1 and CDR2 sequences are SGHAT and FQNNGV. J lost 9 bases, V lost 6 bases, and 17 bases had no gene match. The CDR3: CASSPLSWTSGGEGEQFF. CDR3 bases: TGTGCCAGCAGTCCCCTGAGCTGGACTAGCGGGGGTGAGGGTGAGCAGTTCTTC.

The chain combines TRBV7-8 with TRBJ2-7; 8 nucleotides match TRBD1. The CDR3 loop spans 12 amino acids. The V and J ends lost 3 bases and 7 bases, in that order; junction bases with no gene match: 2. Germline values: CDR1 SGHVS, CDR2 FQNEAQ. The CDR3 loop is CASSLGQEEQYF. The CDR3 nucleotides read TGTGCCAGCAGCTTGGGACAGGAAGAGCAGTACTTC.

The CDR3 region is CASSQTETQYF. CDR3 sequence (DNA): TGTGCCAGCAGCCAGACGGAGACCCAGTACTTC. The V call is TRBV11-2, the J call TRBJ2-5; D ambiguous. CDR3 length: 11 residues. Germline loops: CDR1 SGHAT, CDR2 FQNNGV. Trimming left V 5 bases short and J 5 bases short, with 6 bases between. Complete variable domain (other parts from reference TRBV11-2 and TRBJ2-5): EAGVAQSPRYKIIEKRQSVAFWCNPISGHATLYWYQQILGQGPKLLIQFQNNGVVDDSQLPKDRFSAERLKGVDSTLKIQPAKLEDSAVYLCASSQTETQYFGPGTRLLVL.

About this clonotype: One end of the junction fails to match germline, which may point to a read error. The chain combines TRBV3-1 with TRBJ1-1; D not certain. Germline-derived CDR1 and CDR2 are LGHDT and YNNKEL (reference sequence). This CDR3 contains 13 residues. The CDR3 loop is CASSRSAGTEVFF. The CDR3 DNA reads TGTGCCAGCAGCCGATCGGCCGGCACTGAAGTTTTCTTT. Variable domain in full (rest from reference TRBV3-1 and TRBJ1-1): DTAVSQTPKYLVTQMGNDKSIKCEQNLGHDTMYWYKQDSKKFLKIMFSYNNKELIINETVPNRFSPKSPDKAHLNLHINSLELGDSAVYFCASSRSAGTEVFFGQGTRLTVV.

Only a few counts were recorded for this clonotype. The V and J genes are TRBV3-1 and TRBJ2-3; the D gene is possibly TRBD1 (5 bases). In germline, CDR1 is LGHDT, CDR2 YNNKEL (reference sequence). V lost 6 bases, J lost 6 bases, and 19 bases lay in between. CDR3 length: 15 amino acids. The CDR3 DNA sequence: TGTGCCAGCAGACAATTTGGTAGTCAGGGCGATACGCAGTATTTT. It translates to CASRQFGSQGDTQYF.

This chain joins TRBV6-5 and TRBJ2-2, with 9 bases that match TRBD1. Germline trimming cut 1 base from V and 4 bases from J; bases unmatched to any gene: 13. CDR3 length: 19 amino acids. CDR1 and CDR2 (germline): MNHEY, SVGAGI. The CDR3 nucleotides read TGTGCCAGCAGTTACTTGGGACAGGGAATTTTGGAGGTCACCGGGGAGCTGTTTTTT. Translation: CASSYLGQGILEVTGELFF.

The gene calls are TRBV27 and TRBJ1-6; D uncertain. In germline, CDR1 is MNHEY, CDR2 SMNVEV (reference sequence). V was pared by 5 bases and J by 8 bases, with 7 bases between. This CDR3 spans 12 amino acids. This CDR3 is CASSAPHSPLHF. CDR3 nucleotides: TGTGCCAGCAGTGCGCCCCATTCACCCCTCCACTTT.

This clonotype came up many times. The chain employs TRBV3-1 and TRBJ1-1; possibly TRBD1 for D (5 bases). This CDR3 is built from 14 residues. V lost 4 bases and J 3 bases, leaving 12 bases between the germline ends. The germline CDR1 and CDR2 sequences are LGHDT and YNNKEL (reference sequence). This CDR3 is CASSRGGRYTEAFF. The CDR3 nucleotides are TGTGCCAGCAGCCGGGGGGGACGGTACACTGAAGCTTTCTTT.

The sample holds a few counts of this clonotype. This rearrangement joins TRBV7-9 to TRBJ1-2; D not certain. V was shortened by 2 bases and J by 6 bases, with 10 bases between the two germline ends. The CDR3 is made up of 13 amino acids. From germline, CDR1 is SEHNR and CDR2 FQNEAQ (reference sequence). DNA for the CDR3: TGTGCCAGCAGCTTATTGGGGATCGATGGCTACACCTTC. Protein: CASSLLGIDGYTF.